Below are 17 T cell receptor beta chains sequenced from a single sample in a study of blood T cell repertoires in COVID-19. Sequencing used immunoSEQ multiplex PCR; TCRdb keeps in-frame clones, though not all of them. The profile shows 70,000 or so clones, 75% to 90% of them singletons. Sequencing was carried out using peripheral blood. The receptors shown here come from a man between 60 and 75 years old with acute or convalescent COVID-19.

The chain recombines TRBV19 with TRBJ2-2, with TRBD2 matching 9 bases. This CDR3 comprises 16 residues. Looked up from germline, CDR1 is LNHDA and CDR2 is SQIVND (reference sequence). The junction had 8 bases not matched to a gene; V was cut back by 5 bases and J by 4 bases. CDR3 in amino acids: CASSSIAGEFTGELFF. CDR3 nucleotide sequence: TGTGCCAGTAGTTCCATAGCGGGAGAGTTCACCGGGGAGCTGTTTTTT.

The chain links TRBV9 to TRBJ2-3, with 7 bases matching TRBD2. CDR3 length equals 17 residues. From germline, CDR1 is SGDLS and CDR2 YYNGEE. Trimming removed 4 bases from V and 2 bases from J; junction bases left unmatched: 13. The CDR3 here is CASSPHPLAGVTDTQYF. As DNA, the CDR3 is TGTGCCAGCAGCCCACACCCGTTGGCGGGGGTCACAGATACGCAGTATTTT. The full variable domain, its missing parts supplied by reference TRBV9 and TRBJ2-3, is DSGVTQTPKHLITATGQRVTLRCSPRSGDLSVYWYQQSLDQGLQFLIQYYNGEERAKGNILERFSAQQFPDLHSELNLSSLELGDSALYFCASSPHPLAGVTDTQYFGPGTRLTVL.

The chain employs TRBV10-3 and TRBJ2-2, with TRBD2 as a possible D gene (5 bases). This CDR3 region has 15 residues. Germline V CDR1 and CDR2: ENHRY, SYGVKD. The V and J ends lost 4 bases and 6 bases respectively, with 15 bases between them. The CDR3 sequence: CAISGGLASAGELFF. The CDR3 DNA is TGTGCCATCAGTGGGGGATTAGCGAGCGCCGGGGAGCTGTTTTTT.

This clone was detected only once. The chain links TRBV24-1 to TRBJ2-2, with D perhaps TRBD2 (6 bases). This CDR3 spans 17 amino acids. Germline V gene sequence: CDR1 KGHDR, CDR2 SFDVKD. V lost 0 bases and J lost 2, with 12 bases in between. The CDR3 here is CATSDLLGGPNTGELFF. CDR3 DNA sequence: TGTGCCACCAGTGATTTGTTGGGAGGACCAAACACCGGGGAGCTGTTTTTT.

The chain recombines TRBV5-6 with TRBJ2-5; TRBD1 is a possible D gene (6 bases). The germline V and J ends were trimmed by 4 bases and 1 base, with 11 bases remaining between them. The CDR3 covers 14 residues. The germline V gene encodes CDR1 SGHDT and CDR2 YYEEEE. The CDR3 spells CASSKGQIQETQYF. The CDR3 coding sequence is TGTGCCAGCAGCAAAGGACAGATCCAAGAGACCCAGTACTTC.

This chain joins TRBV4-2 and TRBJ1-5, with a tentative D call TRBD1 (6 bases). This CDR3 spans 15 amino acids. Trimming cost V 3 bases and J 3 bases, with 12 bases left between them. Per germline, CDR1 LGHNA and CDR2 YNFKEQ. The CDR3 coding sequence is TGTGCCAGCAGCCAGAACAACAGGGACAATCAGCCCCAGCATTTT. Amino acids: CASSQNNRDNQPQHF.

The CDR3 reads CSVSQGENTEAFF. CDR3 DNA: TGCAGCGTGTCTCAGGGGGAGAACACTGAAGCTTTCTTT. This chain links TRBV29-1 with TRBJ1-1; TRBD1 matches at 7 bases. CDR3 length: 13 amino acids. Germline loops: CDR1 SQVTM, CDR2 ANQGSEA. V lost 6 bases to trimming and J lost 1 base; unmatched junction nucleotides: 5.

This clone has more than one count but fewer than ten. The chain employs TRBV7-6 and TRBJ1-1; the match to TRBD1 covers 8 bases. This CDR3 comprises 18 residues. Trimming removed 1 base from V and 0 bases from J; junction bases left unmatched: 10. Germline CDR1 reads SGHVS; CDR2 reads FNYEAQ. CDR3 region: CASSLEAAGGVMNTEAFF. CDR3 bases: TGTGCCAGCAGCTTAGAAGCGGCAGGGGGCGTGATGAACACTGAAGCTTTCTTT.

This clone was detected only a few times. V usage is TRBV7-2 and J usage is TRBJ2-7; tentatively, D is TRBD2 (6 bases). With 2 bases removed from V and 2 bases from J, the gap between germline ends came to 7 bases. Germline values: CDR1 SGHTA, CDR2 FQGNSA. The CDR3 is 13 amino acids. DNA for the CDR3: TGTGCCAGCAGCTTATGGAGGGCCTACGAGCAGTACTTC. Translation gives CASSLWRAYEQYF.

V is TRBV5-6 and J is TRBJ1-2, with 8 bases identical to TRBD1. Trimming cost V 0 bases and J 4 bases; bases outside gene matches: 8. The length of the CDR3 is 16 residues. Germline loops: CDR1 SGHDT, CDR2 YYEEEE. The CDR3 nucleotides read TGTGCCAGCAGCTTGGTAACGGACAGGGAAGGCTATGGCTACACCTTC. This encodes CASSLVTDREGYGYTF. Full variable domain (missing parts from reference TRBV5-6 and TRBJ1-2): DAGVTQSPTHLIKTRGQQVTLRCSPKSGHDTVSWYQQALGQGPQFIFQYYEEEERQRGNFPDRFSGHQFPNYSSELNVNALLLGDSALYLCASSLVTDREGYGYTFGSGTRLTVV.

The CDR3 coding sequence is TGTGCCAGCAGCTTAGAGGGGGGACAGACCTATGGCTACACCTTC. Translating gives CASSLEGGQTYGYTF. This chain uses TRBV7-9 with TRBJ1-2; 7 bases fit TRBD1. In germline, CDR1 is SEHNR, CDR2 FQNEAQ (reference sequence). CDR3 length: 15 amino acids. The V and J ends lost 1 base and 4 bases, in that order; junction bases with no gene match: 6.

The V and J genes are TRBV6-2 or TRBV6-3 and TRBJ2-7; D is perhaps TRBD1 (6 bases). Looked up from germline, CDR1 is MNHEY and CDR2 is SVGEGT. Trimming took off 5 bases at V and 0 bases at J, with 14 bases between the two ends. CDR3 length: 15 amino acids. CDR3 loop: CASSRPGHDSYEQYF. In nucleotides, the CDR3 is TGTGCCAGCAGTCGACCGGGACACGACTCCTACGAGCAGTACTTC.

This chain joins TRBV19 and TRBJ2-7; D is possibly TRBD1 (5 bases). The V gene's germline CDR1 is LNHDA and CDR2 SQIVND (reference sequence). The CDR3 covers 14 residues. The germline V and J ends were trimmed by 7 bases and 5 bases, with 18 bases remaining between them. The CDR3 nucleotides are TGTGCCAGTAATACCCCCGGCAGGGTACACGAGCAGTACTTC. Its translation is CASNTPGRVHEQYF.

V usage is TRBV19 and J usage is TRBJ1-1; 12 bases match TRBD1. The germline V gene has CDR1 LNHDA and CDR2 SQIVND (reference sequence). V was pared by 5 bases and J by 0 bases, with 13 bases of the junction left unmatched. The CDR3 has 19 residues. For the CDR3, the DNA is TGTGCCAGTAGTCCTGGGACAGGGGGCTCGGTGATGTTGAACACTGAAGCTTTCTTT. Encoded protein: CASSPGTGGSVMLNTEAFF.

The gene calls are TRBV12-3 or TRBV12-4 and TRBJ1-4, with a possible D match to TRBD1 (6 bases). The V end was cut by 6 bases, the J end by 7 bases, with 12 bases between. This CDR3 spans 13 amino acids. CDR3 in DNA: TGTGCCAGCAGCACCAACAGGGTTGAAAAACTGTTTTTT. Residues: CASSTNRVEKLFF.

The chain has TRBV24-1 and TRBJ2-2; the D gene is possibly TRBD1 (7 bases). V dropped 4 bases and J dropped 5 bases, with 22 bases sitting between them. The germline V gene encodes CDR1 KGHDR and CDR2 SFDVKD. This CDR3 has 18 amino acids. The CDR3 DNA reads TGTGCCACCAGTGAGAAATGGACAGGACTACGTTTAACCGGGGAGCTGTTTTTT. Its translation: CATSEKWTGLRLTGELFF.

V gene TRBV27 combines with J gene TRBJ2-5; TRBD2 aligns across 8 bases. V was pared by 2 bases and J by 5 bases, with 7 bases of the junction left unmatched. The CDR3 loop spans 15 amino acids. Germline values: CDR1 MNHEY, CDR2 SMNVEV (reference sequence). Written as DNA, the CDR3 is TGTGCCAGCAGTTTAAGTGGCGGGAGGAAGGAGACCCAGTACTTC. Protein sequence: CASSLSGGRKETQYF.